The 29 T cell receptor beta chains below come from one sample, sequenced in a study of OX40 agonist ivuxolimab in advanced cancers. Clones were read by immunoSEQ multiplex PCR, and TCRdb kept only the in-frame ones, dropping some. The sample carries about 59,000 clones, about 90% recorded once. The sequenced sample was CD4+ or CD8+ T cells sorted from blood, obtained in a trial of the OX40 agonist ivuxolimab. The receptors were sampled from an adult with an advanced solid tumor such as melanoma, head and neck, liver or kidney cancer.

V gene TRBV11-2 combines with J gene TRBJ2-7, with unresolved D. CDR3 length: 14 amino acids. V lost 1 base and J 1 base, leaving 8 bases between the germline ends. Germline loops: CDR1 SGHAT, CDR2 FQNNGV. The DNA for the CDR3 is TGTGCCAGCAGCTTAGGGGTGGCGTCCTACGAGCAGTACTTC. It yields the protein CASSLGVASYEQYF.

V usage is TRBV7-2 and J usage is TRBJ2-5; TRBD1 matches at 9 bases. The CDR3 is 14 amino acids. Per germline, CDR1 SGHTA and CDR2 FQGNSA. V trimming: 3 bases; J trimming: 6 bases; junction bases outside the gene matches: 5. The CDR3 DNA is TGTGCCAGCAGCTTTACAGGGGGCGGGAAGACCCAGTACTTC. Translation gives CASSFTGGGKTQYF.

About this clone: At the DNA level, this CDR3 is encoded by other sequences in the same sample as well. V gene TRBV11-2 combines with J gene TRBJ2-2; D assignment may be TRBD1 or TRBD2 (5 bases each). The CDR3 sequence is 15 residues long. V dropped 0 bases and J dropped 4 bases, with 9 bases sitting between them. The germline gives CDR1 SGHAT, CDR2 FQNNGV. The CDR3 DNA reads TGTGCCAGCAGCTTAGATAGTGGGGGCACCGGGGAGCTGTTTTTT. This translates into CASSLDSGGTGELFF.

The chain uses TRBV27 and TRBJ1-1; no definite D call. Germline CDR1 and CDR2: MNHEY and SMNVEV (reference sequence). With 7 bases removed from V and 0 bases from J, the gap between germline ends came to 15 bases. The CDR3 is 15 residues long. The CDR3 is CASMGDGRVNTEAFF. The DNA for the CDR3 is TGTGCCAGCATGGGTGATGGTAGGGTGAACACTGAAGCTTTCTTT.

The chain combines TRBV19 with TRBJ2-3; D unclear. With 3 bases removed from V and 0 bases from J, the gap between germline ends came to 13 bases. Germline loops: CDR1 LNHDA, CDR2 SQIVND (reference sequence). The CDR3 is 16 residues long. In DNA form, the CDR3 reads TGTGCCAGTAGTATCTTAGTCAGAACTAGCACAGATACGCAGTATTTT. Amino acids: CASSILVRTSTDTQYF.

V usage is TRBV18 and J usage is TRBJ2-1; TRBD1 agrees at 10 bases. Germline CDR1 and CDR2: KGHSH and LQKENI. After removal of 3 bases from V and 8 bases from J, the junction contained 1 base not matched to a gene. CDR3 length: 13 residues. The CDR3 DNA is TGTGCCAGCTCACCCGGGACAGGGGATGAGCAGTTCTTC. This sequence encodes CASSPGTGDEQFF.

This clone has only one observation. The CDR3 protein is CSACLAGAYNEQFF. As DNA, the CDR3 is TGCAGCGCCTGTCTAGCGGGAGCTTACAATGAGCAGTTCTTC. The rearrangement uses TRBV29-1 and TRBJ2-1; TRBD2 matches 10 bases. Germline CDR1 SQVTM, CDR2 ANQGSEA. The CDR3 is 14 residues long. V was clipped by 7 bases and J by 4 bases; unmatched bases: 7.

The genes are TRBV5-5 and TRBJ1-2, with 10 bases fitting TRBD1. J was trimmed by 1 base and V by 4 bases; bases with no gene match: 4. This CDR3 is built from 15 residues. Germline-derived CDR1 and CDR2 are SGHKS and YYEKEE (reference sequence). The CDR3 coding sequence is TGTGCCAGCAGCGACTGGACAGGGGGTAACTATGGCTACACCTTC. This gives the protein CASSDWTGGNYGYTF.

This clone occurred a few times. J is TRBJ2-5 and V is TRBV5-1, with 14 bases fitting TRBD2. The CDR3 loop spans 15 amino acids. In germline, CDR1 is SGHRS, CDR2 YFSETQ. V lost 3 bases to trimming and J lost 5 bases; unmatched junction nucleotides: 3. The chain's CDR3 is CASSSGLAGAETQYF. The CDR3 DNA follows: TGCGCCAGCAGCTCGGGACTAGCGGGGGCGGAGACCCAGTACTTC.

The chain joins TRBV4-3 to TRBJ2-7; D call uncertain. V lost 1 base, J lost 3 bases, and 7 bases lay in between. The CDR3 spans 13 residues. In germline, CDR1 is LGHNA, CDR2 YSLEER. The CDR3 coding sequence is TGCGCCAGCAGCCAAGTGGTTGGCTACGAGCAGTACTTC. Residues: CASSQVVGYEQYF.

This clone is a singleton in its sample. Here the CDR3 reads CASSSQGASWQFF. The CDR3 DNA sequence: TGTGCCAGCAGCTCACAGGGGGCCAGTTGGCAGTTCTTC. The rearrangement joins TRBV7-8 to TRBJ2-1, with 9 bases fitting TRBD1. The CDR3 loop spans 13 amino acids. J gave up 12 bases and V 4 bases, and 7 bases lay outside the gene matches. The V gene's germline CDR1 is SGHVS and CDR2 FQNEAQ.

This chain connects TRBV2 to TRBJ1-5; D is unclear. Germline lookup yields CDR1 SNHLY and CDR2 FYNNEI. V lost 1 base and J 7 bases, leaving 11 bases between the germline ends. The CDR3 extends over 14 amino acids. The CDR3 spells CASSEDSNRQPQHF. Here the CDR3 DNA reads TGTGCCAGCAGTGAAGACAGTAATAGACAGCCCCAGCATTTT.

The genes are TRBV29-1 and TRBJ1-2, with TRBD1 identical over 10 bases. Germline CDR1 reads SQVTM; CDR2 reads ANQGSEA. The V gene end was trimmed by 5 bases and the J gene end by 4 bases; junction bases not matched to a gene: 4. This CDR3 region has 13 residues. CDR3 nucleotide sequence: TGCAGCGTTTACCGGACAGGGGGCTATGGCTACACCTTC. Protein sequence: CSVYRTGGYGYTF.

The chain is built from TRBV7-9 and TRBJ1-6; D unclear. Per germline, CDR1 SEHNR and CDR2 FQNEAQ (reference sequence). The CDR3 loop spans 12 amino acids. Trimming removed 1 base at V and 14 bases at J, with 9 bases between. The CDR3 sequence is CASSLVGLALHF. For the CDR3, the DNA is TGTGCCAGCAGCTTAGTAGGGTTGGCCCTCCACTTT. The full variable domain, completed using reference TRBV7-9 and TRBJ1-6, is DTGVSQNPRHKITKRGQNVTFRCDPISEHNRLYWYRQTLGQGPEFLTYFQNEAQLEKSRLLSDRFSAERPKGSFSTLEIQRTEQGDSAMYLCASSLVGLALHFGNGTRLTVT.

CDR3 sequence (DNA): TGTGCCAGCAGCTTAGATCCGACAGGGGCTGAAGCTTTCTTT. Its translation is CASSLDPTGAEAFF. The chain recombines TRBV11-2 with TRBJ1-1, with TRBD1 matching over 8 bases. The CDR3 contains 14 residues. V shed 0 bases, J shed 6 bases, and the junction held 3 bases outside the gene matches. Germline V gene lookup returns CDR1 SGHAT and CDR2 FQNNGV.

This rearrangement joins TRBV10-2 to TRBJ2-1; no clear D gene. This CDR3 has 12 residues. Germline assignment: CDR1 WSHSY and CDR2 SAAADI. Trimming took off 2 bases at V and 7 bases at J, with 6 bases between the two ends. This CDR3 is CASSEPVNEQFF. CDR3 sequence (DNA): TGCGCCAGCAGTGAGCCGGTGAATGAGCAGTTCTTC.

The chain uses TRBV15 and TRBJ2-1; TRBD1 is a possible D gene (6 bases). From germline, CDR1 is LNHNV and CDR2 YYDKDF (reference sequence). CDR3 length: 14 residues. The V and J ends lost 3 bases and 5 bases respectively, with 11 bases between them. CDR3 bases: TGTGCCACCAGCAGGGTAGGGGGACACAATGAGCAGTTCTTC. It specifies CATSRVGGHNEQFF.

The J gene is TRBJ1-6, the V gene TRBV7-6, with 7 bases identical to TRBD1. CDR1 and CDR2 from the germline V gene are SGHVS and FNYEAQ. This CDR3 region has 15 residues. V dropped 1 base and J dropped 8; count of bases not matched to a gene: 5. This chain's CDR3 is CASSLGQGGHSPLHF. In nucleotides, the CDR3 is TGTGCCAGCAGCTTAGGCCAGGGGGGACATTCACCCCTCCACTTT.

The chain has TRBV13 and TRBJ1-6; D perhaps matches TRBD1 (6 bases). Trimming took 3 bases from V and 16 from J, leaving 10 bases between them. This CDR3 is built from 11 residues. From germline, CDR1 is PRHDT and CDR2 FYEKMQ (reference sequence). CDR3 residues: CASSLGQSLHF. The CDR3 region has the DNA TGTGCCAGCAGCTTGGGACAAAGTCTCCACTTT. The full variable domain, completed using reference TRBV13 and TRBJ1-6, is AAGVIQSPRHLIKEKRETATLKCYPIPRHDTVYWYQQGPGQDPQFLISFYEKMQSDKGSIPDRFSAQQFSDYHSELNMSSLELGDSALYFCASSLGQSLHFGNGTRLTVT.

The chain is built from TRBV5-8 and TRBJ1-2; 9 bases fit TRBD1. The CDR3 is 15 amino acids. Losses at the gene ends were 4 bases for V and 7 bases for J; bases not matched to a gene: 11. CDR1 SGHTS and CDR2 YDEGEE come from the germline V gene. CDR3 in amino acids: CASSRRDRERVGYTF. The CDR3 coding sequence is TGTGCCAGCAGCCGGAGGGACAGGGAAAGGGTTGGCTACACCTTC.

The chain is built from TRBV28 and TRBJ1-1; 9 bases agree with TRBD1. The ends lost 8 bases at V and 1 base at J; junction bases unmatched: 14. This CDR3 contains 17 residues. Germline V CDR1 and CDR2: MDHEN, SYDVKM. The CDR3 DNA reads TGTGCCAGCGGGACCCCGGACAGGGGCGATCCGAACACTGAAGCTTTCTTT. It yields the protein CASGTPDRGDPNTEAFF.

J is TRBJ1-2 and V is TRBV6-5, with 9 bases aligning to TRBD1. Germline-derived CDR1 and CDR2 are MNHEY and SVGAGI. This CDR3 is 12 amino acids long. J was trimmed by 6 bases and V by 6 bases; bases with no gene match: 2. The CDR3 sequence: CASRTGGDGYTF. The CDR3 DNA reads as TGTGCCAGCAGGACAGGGGGGGATGGCTACACCTTC.

This rearrangement joins TRBV2 to TRBJ1-5; D is unresolved. V shed 2 bases and J shed 3 bases, with 17 bases lying between them. The CDR3 has 17 amino acids. Germline V lookup: CDR1 SNHLY, CDR2 FYNNEI. The chain's CDR3 is CASSEMGSAPTNQPQHF. Here the CDR3 DNA reads TGTGCCAGCAGTGAAATGGGATCGGCTCCCACCAATCAGCCCCAGCATTTT. The complete variable domain, with remaining parts taken from reference TRBV2 and TRBJ1-5, reads EPEVTQTPSHQVTQMGQEVILRCVPISNHLYFYWYRQILGQKVEFLVSFYNNEISEKSEIFDDQFSVERPDGSNFTLKIRSTKLEDSAMYFCASSEMGSAPTNQPQHFGDGTRLSIL.

The chain joins TRBV4-1 to TRBJ2-4; perhaps TRBD1 as D (5 bases). CDR1 is MGHRA, CDR2 YSYEKL, per germline. V was cut by 3 bases and J by 0 bases, with 18 bases left in between. The length of the CDR3 is 18 residues. The chain's CDR3 is CASSQGLMTALAKNIQYF. As DNA, the CDR3 is TGCGCCAGCAGCCAGGGCCTCATGACAGCTTTAGCCAAAAACATTCAGTACTTC.

This rearrangement joins TRBV9 to TRBJ2-7; weak D call: TRBD2 (5 bases). CDR3 length equals 14 residues. V was cut by 2 bases and J by 2 bases, with 11 bases left in between. CDR1 and CDR2 from the germline V gene are SGDLS and YYNGEE. Written as DNA, the CDR3 is TGTGCCAGCAGCGTCTCCGGGAATGCCTACGAGCAGTACTTC. It yields the protein CASSVSGNAYEQYF. Using reference TRBV9 and TRBJ2-7 for the parts outside the CDR3, the full variable domain is DSGVTQTPKHLITATGQRVTLRCSPRSGDLSVYWYQQSLDQGLQFLIQYYNGEERAKGNILERFSAQQFPDLHSELNLSSLELGDSALYFCASSVSGNAYEQYFGPGTRLTVT.

V is TRBV28 and J is TRBJ1-2; D might be TRBD1 (5 bases). Trimming pared 8 bases from V and 4 bases from J, leaving 14 bases between. This CDR3 is 13 amino acids long. CDR1 is MDHEN, CDR2 SYDVKM, per germline. CDR3 in amino acids: CASDGGPSYGYTF. CDR3 bases: TGTGCCAGCGATGGGGGACCCAGCTATGGCTACACCTTC.

This chain uses TRBV28 with TRBJ1-4; no definite D call. V shed 5 bases and J shed 8 bases, with 15 bases lying between them. The CDR3 is made up of 14 amino acids. The germline CDR1 and CDR2 sequences are MDHEN and SYDVKM. The CDR3 coding sequence is TGTGCCAGCAGTATAGGGTGGAGTAGGGAAAAACTGTTTTTT. Its protein product is CASSIGWSREKLFF.

The chain is built from TRBV18 and TRBJ1-4; D remains ambiguous. V lost 1 base to trimming and J lost 4 bases, with 7 bases between them. CDR1 is KGHSH and CDR2 is LQKENI in the germline V gene. The CDR3 extends over 14 amino acids. The CDR3 spells CASSPLGINEKLFF. The CDR3 DNA follows: TGTGCCAGCTCACCACTAGGGATTAATGAAAAACTGTTTTTT.

For the CDR3, the DNA is TGTGCCAGCAGCTATCTCGCCGGCTTTGGAATGGGTACGCAGTATTTT. Its protein product is CASSYLAGFGMGTQYF. The rearrangement joins TRBV11-2 to TRBJ2-3; D ambiguous. This CDR3 comprises 16 residues. V lost 4 bases to trimming and J lost 8 bases, with 22 bases between them. Germline values: CDR1 SGHAT, CDR2 FQNNGV. Drawing the rest from reference TRBV11-2 and TRBJ2-3, the complete variable domain is EAGVAQSPRYKIIEKRQSVAFWCNPISGHATLYWYQQILGQGPKLLIQFQNNGVVDDSQLPKDRFSAERLKGVDSTLKIQPAKLEDSAVYLCASSYLAGFGMGTQYFGPGTRLTVL.